This T cell receptor (beta chain) was sequenced during a study of T cells after posttransplantation cyclophosphamide. Busulfan-fludarabine conditioning, marrow transplant, and cyclophosphamide on days +3 and +4 were administered. Notes on the study in general: Donor CD8+ memory clones often dominated recipient blood repertoires at later times. Tissue-infiltrating T cells from skin or gut overlapped little with blood T cells. Recipient CMV seropositivity and CMV reactivation strongly tracked TRB clonality.

Clones were sequenced by immunoSEQ multiplex PCR, and TCRdb holds only the in-frame ones, with some missing. The sample has around 17,000 clones, about three quarters seen once; the top ten hold around 29%. The CDR3 is 16 amino acids. Germline-derived CDR1 and CDR2 are MRHNA and SNTAGT. Trimming took 0 bases from V and 5 from J; bases not matched to a gene: 6. About this clone itself: What it binds is not known.

This receptor was taken from a female patient aged 40-50 years who received an allogeneic stem cell transplant from a related donor, was CMV-positive, and had no GVHD. Some of these T cells may belong to the graft donor. The sample was CD8+ T cells sorted from PBMCs, taken around 2,000 days after a stem cell transplant with posttransplant cyclophosphamide. This chain connects TRBV6-4 to TRBJ2-1, with 8 bases lining up with TRBD2. CDR3 sequence (DNA): TGTGCCAGCAGTGACTCGGGAGCGGGGGACCACAATGAGCAGTTCTTC. This sequence encodes CASSDSGAGDHNEQFF.